The 8 T cell receptor beta chains reported below all come from one sample, sequenced in a study of T and B cells in COVID-19 patients. Each TRB amplification used 250-500 ng of genomic DNA from blood. TRB rearrangements were amplified by multiplex PCR with BIOMED2 TRB-A/B primers. MiXCR was run by TCRdb on the multiplex PCR reads, yielding one entry per CDR3 protein. The data contain approximately 4,600 distinct CDR3 sequences, under 30% of them seen just once; the ten biggest clones take up around a third. Sequencing was carried out using blood. Receptors were obtained from a human donor with active COVID-19.

This clonotype was found a few times. The chain joins TRBV6-2 or TRBV6-3 to TRBJ1-1; D perhaps matches TRBD1 (5 bases). The CDR3 consists of 16 residues. V lost 5 bases, J lost 0 bases, and 16 bases lay in between. The V gene's germline CDR1 is MNHEY and CDR2 SVGEGT. CDR3 nucleotides: TGTGCCAGCAGTACTCTGGACACCAGATTGAACACTGAAGCTTTCTTT. Amino acid sequence: CASSTLDTRLNTEAFF.

This clonotype is judged medium-sized (0.01 to 0.1%). This sequence joins TRBV30 and TRBJ2-1; TRBD2 aligns across 9 bases. The V segment lost 0 bases and the J segment 8 bases; nucleotides outside the gene matches: 8. The germline CDR1 and CDR2 sequences are GTSNPN and SVGIG (reference sequence). The CDR3 is 15 amino acids. CDR3 protein: CAWSVFLAGFYEQFF. CDR3 in DNA: TGTGCCTGGAGTGTCTTCCTAGCGGGATTCTATGAGCAGTTCTTC. Using reference TRBV30 and TRBJ2-1 for the parts outside the CDR3, the full variable domain is SQTIHQWPATLVQPVGSPLSLECTVEGTSNPNLYWYRQAAGRGLQLLFYSVGIGQISSEVPQNLSASRPQDRQFILSSKKLLLSDSGFYLCAWSVFLAGFYEQFFGPGTRLTVL.

This clonotype was observed a few times. The chain combines TRBV28 with TRBJ2-5; TRBD2 is a possible D gene (6 bases). Germline lookup yields CDR1 MDHEN and CDR2 SYDVKM. This CDR3 has 15 residues. V was clipped by 2 bases and J by 1 base, with 11 bases between them. CDR3 sequence: CASSLLSGPQETQYF. The DNA for the CDR3 is TGTGCCAGCAGTTTACTCAGCGGGCCCCAAGAGACCCAGTACTTC.

Ten or more counts support this clonotype. The CDR3 nucleotides read TGTGCCTGGAGTGTACCTGAGACAAGCAACTATGGCTACACCTTC. Translating it yields CAWSVPETSNYGYTF. The rearrangement joins TRBV30 to TRBJ1-2; D is unresolved. This CDR3 comprises 15 residues. Looked up from germline, CDR1 is GTSNPN and CDR2 is SVGIG (reference sequence). Trimming pared 0 bases from V and 2 bases from J, leaving 13 bases between.

The CDR3 DNA is TGTGCCAGCAGTGAGGGGTCCTTGAACACTGAAGCTTTCTTT. This codes for CASSEGSLNTEAFF. The chain links TRBV6-1 to TRBJ1-1; D is uncertain. Per germline, CDR1 MNHNS and CDR2 SASEGT. The CDR3 consists of 14 residues. V was shortened by 3 bases and J by 0 bases, with 8 bases between the two germline ends.

Concerning this clonotype: A much more abundant neighbour one base away suggests this may be a read error. This chain uses TRBV5-4 with TRBJ2-5; D is undetermined. Per the germline V gene, CDR1 is SGHNT and CDR2 is YYREEE (reference sequence). This CDR3 has 13 residues. This CDR3 reads CTSSLEGRETQYF. The CDR3 region has the DNA TGTACCAGCAGCTTGGAAGGCAGGGAGACCCAGTACTTC.

This clonotype is medium-sized (0.01 to 0.1%) within its sample. The rearrangement links TRBV19 to TRBJ1-1; TRBD1 matches 7 bases. This CDR3 spans 14 amino acids. Per the germline V gene, CDR1 is LNHDA and CDR2 is SQIVND (reference sequence). V lost 3 bases and J lost 8; bases outside the gene matches: 9. CDR3 amino acids: CASSIEGALPEAFF. In nucleotides, the CDR3 is TGTGCCAGTAGTATCGAGGGGGCATTACCGGAAGCTTTCTTT.

This clonotype ranks as medium-sized. This rearrangement joins TRBV19 to TRBJ2-7; TRBD1 matches at 9 bases. The germline V gene has CDR1 LNHDA and CDR2 SQIVND (reference sequence). The CDR3 sequence is 13 residues long. V gave up 9 bases and J gave up 7 bases; unmatched junction bases: 10. The CDR3 sequence: CASGQGTRGEQYF. CDR3 in DNA: TGTGCCAGCGGACAGGGGACTCGGGGGGAGCAGTACTTC.